These T cell receptor beta chains were read from a single sample in a study of OX40 agonist ivuxolimab in advanced cancers. Sequencing was performed with immunoSEQ multiplex PCR; in TCRdb, only in-frame clones are kept and a portion is missing. The data hold about 120,000 clones, with over 75% observed a single time. The sequencing used CD4+ or CD8+ T cells sorted from blood, collected in a trial of the OX40 agonist ivuxolimab. These receptors were obtained from an adult with an advanced solid tumor such as melanoma, head and neck, liver or kidney cancer. CDR3s include the opening cysteine and the closing phenylalanine or tryptophan. D genes are given only for firm matches. The size entry is marked missing in some rows and otherwise reads once, few, many or a size class.

cdr3_nt | cdr3_aa | clone_size | d_call | j_call | v_call
TGTGCCAGCAGCTCCCGTTGGGGAGGCGAAAAACTGTTTTTT | CASSSRWGGEKLFF | NA | NA | TRBJ1-4 | TRBV7-2
TGTGCCACCGGAGACAGGGGACTTCCTACAATGCAGCAGTTCTTC | CATGDRGLPTMQQFF | NA | TRBD1 | TRBJ2-1 | TRBV6-4
TGTGCCAGCAGTTCGACAGCGGGTGGCTATGGCTACACCTTC | CASSSTAGGYGYTF | NA | NA | TRBJ1-2 | TRBV28
TGTGCCGGGCGGACTGGGTATGGCTACACCTTC | CAGRTGYGYTF | few | NA | TRBJ1-2 | TRBV19
TGTGCCAGCAGAAGCCTCGGACAGGGCGGGATCGGGGAGCTGTTTTTT | CASRSLGQGGIGELFF | NA | TRBD1 | TRBJ2-2 | TRBV27
TGTGCCTGGACCGTCCGCGGGGGAGGAGATACGCAGTATTTT | CAWTVRGGGDTQYF | NA | TRBD2 | TRBJ2-3 | TRBV30
TGTGCCAGTAGTATCCCAGGGGGAATTTGGCCCCAGCATTTT | CASSIPGGIWPQHF | NA | TRBD1 | TRBJ1-5 | TRBV19
TGTGCCAGCAGCAATCAACAGGGGATGTCCTACGAGCAGTACTTC | CASSNQQGMSYEQYF | NA | TRBD1 | TRBJ2-7 | TRBV11-1
TGTGCCAGCAGCTTGGTACAGGGGTACGGCTACACCTTC | CASSLVQGYGYTF | NA | TRBD1 | TRBJ1-2 | TRBV11-2
TGTGCCAGCAGCTTAGAGAGATTCTATGGCTACACCTTC | CASSLERFYGYTF | NA | NA | TRBJ1-2 | TRBV7-2
TGTGCCAGCAGCTTGGGGACTAAGCAGTTCTTC | CASSLGTKQFF | once | NA | TRBJ2-1 | TRBV5-6
TGTGCCAGCAGCTCAACCCCTGGGGAGCAGTACTTC | CASSSTPGEQYF | NA | NA | TRBJ2-7 | TRBV7-2
TGTGCCAGCAGCTTAGGGGGGACCTCCTACAATGAGCAGTTCTTC | CASSLGGTSYNEQFF | NA | NA | TRBJ2-1 | TRBV11-3
TGTGCCAGCGGTGACACAGACAGTAGTGCGACTGGCTACACCTTC | CASGDTDSSATGYTF | NA | NA | TRBJ1-2 | TRBV19
TGTGCCAGCAGTTCCACCGGGACAGGGGCCTACGAGCAGTACTTC | CASSSTGTGAYEQYF | NA | TRBD1 | TRBJ2-7 | TRBV28
TGTGCCAGCAGCAACCGCGACGTCGAGCAGTACTTC | CASSNRDVEQYF | once | NA | TRBJ2-7 | TRBV21-1
TGTGCCAGCAGCCCACAGGGACCTGGCGAAAAACTGTTTTTT | CASSPQGPGEKLFF | NA | NA | TRBJ1-4 | TRBV7-8
TGTGCCAGCAGAAGGACAGAAGGGACAGATAATTCACCCCTCCACTTT | CASRRTEGTDNSPLHF | NA | TRBD1 | TRBJ1-6 | TRBV5-5
TGTGCCTGGAGTATCGGGGTCTATGGCTACACCTTC | CAWSIGVYGYTF | NA | NA | TRBJ1-2 | TRBV30
TGTGCCTGGAGGGGACAGGGGGTTTACAATGAGCAGTTCTTC | CAWRGQGVYNEQFF | once | TRBD1 | TRBJ2-1 | TRBV30
TGTGCCAGCAGTCCAGGTTACGGCTACACCTTC | CASSPGYGYTF | NA | NA | TRBJ1-2 | TRBV28
TGTGCCAGCAGCTTCAGGGCCCTTAATTCACCCCTCCACTTT | CASSFRALNSPLHF | NA | NA | TRBJ1-6 | TRBV5-6
TGTGCCTGGAGTCGGGACAGCAGCTCTGGAAACACCATATATTTT | CAWSRDSSSGNTIYF | NA | TRBD1 | TRBJ1-3 | TRBV30
TGTGCCAGCAGCACCGGGATCTCTGGAAACACCATATATTTT | CASSTGISGNTIYF | NA | NA | TRBJ1-3 | TRBV2
TGTGCCTGGAGTCTCACCGGGACAGCCCAGCATTTT | CAWSLTGTAQHF | NA | TRBD1 | TRBJ1-5 | TRBV30
TGTGCCAGCAGCTTCCACAGGGGAGGGAATGAAAAACTGTTTTTT | CASSFHRGGNEKLFF | once | TRBD1 | TRBJ1-4 | TRBV5-8